What follows is one TCR beta chain and its context. No antigen is known for it. No much larger clonotype is one base removed from it; base qualities were not supplied. The sample originates from a study of shared clonotypes between healthy human individuals (dated by TCRdb to about 2020). In terms of the full investigation: A couple of women and a few men aged 18 to 49 years were included in the cohort. Per donor, three plates each were used for CD4 naive and CD4 memory, two for CD8 naive, and one for CD8 memory. Blood TCR repertoires of about 5 healthy adults were deeply sequenced to estimate repertoire size and the extent of clonotype sharing between individuals. To increase sequencing depth and limit assay-specific biases, TCR repertoire library preparation and sequencing were carried out by different laboratories using diverse techniques. Leukapheresis yielded between about 0.94 and 8.9 billion PBMCs per donor. Results the study describes overall, beyond this receptor: Incomplete sequencing was indicated by rarefaction of sorted-subset datasets, despite the large sequencing depth. Estimated clonotype richness was generally larger for naive than for memory subsets. Pairwise subsampling led to the expectation that sequencing depth would affect the degree of clonotype sharing among donors. Higher generation probabilities were observed for clonotypes shared by all four sorted-subset donors than for non-shared clonotypes. Roughly 5.2% of naive CD4, approximately 3.7% of naive CD8, approximately 2% of memory CD4, and 0.4% of memory CD8 clonotypes were shared across a few donors. Because the study included a small number of donors, the genetic and exposure-history diversity represented was limited. Sampling was restricted to blood, and TCR repertoires in tissues likely differ from the TCR repertoires found in blood.

Using the deep immunoSEQ assay, TCR CDR3 regions were amplified from genomic DNA by multiplex PCR. Genomic DNA extracted from each cell subset was distributed evenly over all wells of several immunoSEQ 96-well plates, and each plate served as one replicate. Each replicate PCR for sorted subsets received around 200 ng genomic DNA, equal to roughly 33,000 T cell genomes. Purified libraries were quantified with a Qubit 3.0 fluorometer, sized on a Bioanalyzer 2100, and re-quantified with the KAPA Library Quantification kit. Each immunoSEQ 96-well plate was sequenced on its own single-read 150-cycle Illumina NextSeq 550 flow cell. In the source study's methods: Because the immunoSEQ output held only junctional sequences and lacked quality scores, the filtering could not match the filtering applied to full-length reads. To assign V/J genes and CDR3, sequences were annotated against IMGT germline references using PyIR, a Python wrapper for IgBLAST v1.9. Reads were filtered out if the reads had weak V/J assignments (E-value above 1e-6), no CDR3, stop codons, out-of-frame junctions, or ambiguous translated residues. V3J clonotypes were defined as sequences sharing the same inferred V gene, J gene, and CDR3 amino acid sequence. Percentage overlap between repertoires was computed as shared unique clonotypes divided by the size of the smaller repertoire. RTK rarefaction, the Chao1 estimator, and Recon v2.1 estimates of unobserved clonotypes were used to assess repertoire richness. Generation probabilities were computed with OLGA for all TCRbeta clonotypes obtained by the gDNA method from several donors. TCRdb holds this immuneACCESS table with in-frame rearrangements only. Some clones are missing; in checked studies, unresolved V genes explain under half, and the rest has no known cause. Clonal size and the V and J genes are those of that table, whereas D and trimming came from the DNA. The sample has some 690,000 clones on record, around 91% of them singletons. The ten largest clonotypes hold around a third of the sample.

Donors were healthy HIV-negative adults with no recently reported acute infections or vaccinations. Every donor was a Caucasian adult living in Nashville, Tennessee, USA. CD8 memory samples were composed of magnetically selected CD45RO+ cells combined with CCR7-negative CD45RA+ effector memory (TemRA) cells. Blood was obtained by leukapheresis, after which PBMCs were separated by Ficoll-Histopaque density gradient centrifugation and cryopreserved in liquid nitrogen vapor phase. Analytical flow cytometry was used to check the purity and quantity of every magnetically sorted T cell population. Each sorted fraction had its genomic DNA isolated and then quantified by UV absorbance on a Nanodrop 2000c. Counted from cysteine to phenylalanine, this CDR3 has 13 amino acids. Kept here is only the CDR3 DNA, which spans 39 bases and is read in frame from base 1. The germline V gene specifies SGHAT as CDR1 and FQNNGV as CDR2. A distance of 16 bases separates the germline ends of V and J, which lose 6 bases and 10 bases respectively.

The source material was memory CD8+ T cells from PBMCs. Taken with the paper, the label for cell subset or site translates to: CD45RO+ cells pooled with CCR7-negative TemRA cells. The rearrangement combines TRBV11-2 with TRBJ2-1, and TRBD2 may be the D gene, going by 5 matching bases. The origin of this receptor is a man between 18 and 35 years old in good health. Some clones in this sample may be carry-over from other donors' samples. The CDR3 loop reads CASSPLGDREQFF. The DNA sequence is TGTGCCAGCAGTCCACTAGGCGACCGGGAGCAGTTCTTC.